This T cell receptor beta chain was documented in a study of blood T cell repertoires in COVID-19. As for the study in general: The United States, Italy and Spain supplied acute and convalescent COVID-19 samples. Sources were T cells, B-cell-depleted T cells, or PBMCs; the material itself was cDNA or gDNA.

For this clone: Here the CDR3 omits its conserved ending phenylalanine or tryptophan, so a read error is the likely source. The DNA is left out, because the CDR3 cannot be placed on it with certainty; the CDR3 is given as TCRdb lists it.

Authors' methods: Amplifying reference gene primers gave estimates of nucleated cell counts. Assay: immunoSEQ multiplex PCR; the TCRdb copy retains only in-frame clones and omits some. From that table come the V and J calls and clone size; the DNA was used to work out D and trimming. The table lists 450,000 to 500,000 clones, approximately 85% of them singletons. Both ends counted, the CDR3 spans 14 residues. Germline values: CDR1 MNHEY, CDR2 SVGAGI. The sample consisted of peripheral blood. The chain uses TRBV6-5 and TRBJ2-7; the table's D call, TRBD2, has no DNA check behind it. The TCR was taken from a human donor in a cohort sampled during active COVID-19. Here the CDR3 reads CASTEGMRTSGKEI.